This is a list of T cell receptor beta chains from one sample in a study of T-cell reconstitution after alpha-beta-depleted transplantation in children. TCRdb redid the calling of the PCR reads with MiXCR, one entry per CDR3 protein. This table holds 250,000 to 350,000 distinct CDR3 sequences, more than 8% found once. The sequencing here drew on PBMCs from the stem cell graft donor, taken from the stem cell graft. The receptors were gathered from a human donor who donated a stem cell graft to a child with SCID. Each CDR3 is given with its conserved first and last residue. A D gene is named only where the DNA matches it firmly. Clone size is stated in some rows and not others, as once, few, many or a class when expanded.

15	few	TRBD2	TRBV10-3	TRBJ2-3	CAISEWGGDTDTQYF	TGTGCCATCAGTGAATGGGGGGGAGACACAGATACGCAGTATTTT
15	.	.	TRBV5-1	TRBJ2-1	CASSLVGIPDNEQFF	TGCGCCAGCAGCTTGGTTGGGATTCCTGACAATGAGCAGTTCTTC
15	few	TRBD1	TRBV5-6	TRBJ2-3	CASSRKGALTDTQYF	TGTGCCAGCAGCCGGAAGGGGGCCCTCACAGATACGCAGTATTTT
16	few	.	TRBV10-3	TRBJ2-3	CAISELESGGTDTQYF	TGTGCCATCAGTGAGTTAGAATCGGGGGGCACAGATACGCAGTATTTT
14	.	.	TRBV12-3/TRBV12-4	TRBJ1-5	CASSLGVVNQPQHF	TGTGCCAGCAGTTTAGGGGTAGTCAATCAGCCCCAGCATTTT
16	many	.	TRBV7-9	TRBJ1-1	CASSQPSGQMNTEAFF	TGTGCCAGCAGCCAACCATCCGGACAGATGAACACTGAAGCTTTCTTT
15	.	.	TRBV20-1	TRBJ2-1	CSAQLFRTTYNEQFF	TGCAGTGCACAACTATTCCGAACAACCTACAATGAGCAGTTCTTC
16	.	.	TRBV21-1	TRBJ1-6	CASSTRGSSYNSPLHF	TGTGCCAGCAGCACCCGGGGCAGCTCCTATAATTCACCCCTCCACTTT
13	.	.	TRBV20-1	TRBJ2-5	CSELWAAQETQYF	TGCAGTGAATTATGGGCAGCTCAAGAGACCCAGTACTTC
15	few	.	TRBV6-5	TRBJ1-1	CASSLLQNMNTEAFF	TGTGCCAGCAGTCTCCTCCAGAACATGAACACTGAAGCTTTCTTT
13	.	TRBD1	TRBV20-1	TRBJ1-1	CSANRDRGSEAFF	TGCAGTGCTAACCGGGACAGGGGTTCTGAAGCTTTCTTT
14	few	.	TRBV20-1	TRBJ1-4	CSARELRNEEKLFF	TGCAGTGCTAGAGAGCTCAGGAATGAAGAAAAACTGTTTTTT
17	few	TRBD1	TRBV12-5	TRBJ2-7	CASGFETRDSKDYEQYF	TGTGCTAGTGGTTTCGAGACCCGGGACAGTAAAGACTACGAGCAGTACTTC
14	few	.	TRBV20-1	TRBJ2-3	CSASILAGTDTQYF	TGCAGTGCTAGTATACTAGCCGGCACAGATACGCAGTATTTT
15	.	TRBD1	TRBV10-3	TRBJ1-2	CAISVLTGGDYGYTF	TGTGCCATCAGTGTCTTGACAGGGGGCGACTATGGCTACACCTTC
16	.	.	TRBV12-3/TRBV12-4	TRBJ2-6	CASSRVGAHGANVLTF	TGTGCCAGCAGCCGTGTCGGGGCGCACGGGGCCAACGTCCTGACTTTC
15	few	.	TRBV5-1	TRBJ2-3	CASSLELHEADTQYF	TGCGCCAGCAGCTTGGAGCTACACGAAGCAGATACGCAGTATTTT
12	many	TRBD1	TRBV12-3/TRBV12-4	TRBJ2-7	CASRHRGYEQYF	TGTGCCAGCAGGCACAGGGGCTACGAGCAGTACTTC
12	.	.	TRBV7-9	TRBJ2-5	CASSGLQGSEYF	TGTGCCAGCAGCGGCCTACAGGGTTCGGAGTACTTC
17	few	.	TRBV12-3/TRBV12-4	TRBJ2-3	CASSFRRTDRRTDTQYF	TGTGCCAGCAGTTTTAGAAGAACGGACAGACGCACAGATACGCAGTATTTT
13	.	.	TRBV5-1	TRBJ2-7	CASSPRDIGEQYF	TGCGCCAGCAGCCCACGGGACATCGGCGAGCAGTACTTC
13	.	.	TRBV19	TRBJ2-1	CASSSTRHNEQFF	TGTGCCAGTAGTTCGACCCGGCACAATGAGCAGTTCTTC
16	.	.	TRBV20-1	TRBJ1-4	CSARDVGETTNEKLFF	TGCAGTGCTAGAGATGTTGGCGAGACAACTAATGAAAAACTGTTTTTT
14	.	TRBD2	TRBV12-3/TRBV12-4	TRBJ2-2	CASISGGAVGELFF	TGTGCCAGCATCAGCGGGGGGGCCGTCGGGGAGCTGTTTTTT
15	few	.	TRBV5-1	TRBJ2-3	CASSWGGVSVDTQYF	TGCGCCAGCAGCTGGGGTGGGGTTTCCGTAGATACGCAGTATTTT
15	many	.	TRBV5-1	TRBJ2-1	CASSLGQGLGNEQFF	TGCGCCAGCAGCTTGGGTCAGGGATTGGGCAATGAGCAGTTCTTC
13	.	.	TRBV10-3	TRBJ1-1	CAISVAENTEAFF	TGTGCCATCAGTGTTGCGGAGAACACTGAAGCTTTCTTT
12	.	.	TRBV18	TRBJ1-1	CASSRNRGEAFF	TGTGCCAGCTCACGGAACCGGGGTGAAGCTTTCTTT
16	few	TRBD2	TRBV10-3	TRBJ2-1	CAISESRAGGTNEQFF	TGTGCCATCAGTGAGTCGAGAGCGGGGGGAACTAATGAGCAGTTCTTC
16	few	.	TRBV5-1	TRBJ2-1	CASSLEMPGTSNEQFF	TGCGCCAGCAGCTTGGAGATGCCAGGGACGAGCAATGAGCAGTTCTTC
17	.	TRBD2	TRBV7-3	TRBJ2-3	CASSSTRTSGAPDTQYF	TGTGCCAGCAGCTCAACCAGGACTAGCGGGGCCCCCGATACGCAGTATTTT
12	.	.	TRBV20-1	TRBJ2-5	CSALKGKETQYF	TGCAGTGCTTTAAAGGGAAAAGAGACCCAGTACTTC
17	many	TRBD1	TRBV4-1	TRBJ2-3	CASSQDRQGAVTDTQYF	TGCGCCAGCAGCCAAGACCGACAGGGGGCGGTAACCGATACGCAGTATTTT
13	.	.	TRBV18	TRBJ1-1	CASTASGNTEAFF	TGTGCCAGCACAGCATCAGGGAACACTGAAGCTTTCTTT
16	few	TRBD1	TRBV7-9	TRBJ2-1	CASSFPGQAENNEQFF	TGTGCCAGCAGCTTCCCCGGACAGGCAGAGAACAATGAGCAGTTCTTC
12	few	.	TRBV10-3	TRBJ1-2	CAISEGGNGYTF	TGTGCCATCAGTGAGGGTGGAAATGGCTACACCTTC
13	few	.	TRBV12-3/TRBV12-4	TRBJ2-5	CASSFDRRETQYF	TGTGCCAGCAGTTTTGACCGACGCGAGACCCAGTACTTC
14	few	.	TRBV9	TRBJ1-6	CASSQLAAGSPLHF	TGTGCCAGCAGCCAGCTGGCGGCCGGGTCACCCCTCCACTTT
21	.	.	TRBV12-3/TRBV12-4	TRBJ2-6	CASSSSLWGGQGATGANVLTF	TGTGCCAGCAGTTCGTCCCTTTGGGGGGGGCAGGGGGCCACTGGGGCCAACGTCCTGACTTTC
13	few	.	TRBV6-6	TRBJ1-3	CASSYSPENTIYF	TGTGCCAGCAGTTACTCCCCTGAAAATACCATATATTTT
13	many	.	TRBV5-8	TRBJ2-3	CASSLRLTDTQYF	TGTGCCAGCAGCTTGCGACTCACAGATACGCAGTATTTT